The rows below give T cell receptor beta chains drawn from one sample of a study of OX40 agonist ivuxolimab in advanced cancers. Profiling relied on immunoSEQ multiplex PCR, and the TCRdb table lists in-frame clones only, not all of them. This table has 2,000 to 2,500 clones, about 70% appearing once. Specimen: CD4+ or CD8+ T cells sorted from blood, collected in a trial of the OX40 agonist ivuxolimab. These receptor sequences come from an adult with an advanced solid tumor such as melanoma, head and neck, liver or kidney cancer. Each CDR3 is given with its conserved first and last residue. Each record gives: D gene, clone size, J gene, V gene, CDR3 protein, CDR3 DNA. D genes are given only for firm matches. Part of the rows lack a size; the others show once, few, many or a class for expanded clones.

TRBD2	few	TRBJ2-3	TRBV6-5	CASKGLGETDTQYF	TGTGCCAGCAAGGGACTAGGAGAGACAGATACGCAGTATTTT
TRBD1	.	TRBJ1-4	TRBV7-6	CASLNPGQGKDEKLFF	TGTGCCAGCCTGAACCCGGGACAGGGAAAAGATGAAAAACTGTTTTTT
TRBD1	few	TRBJ2-7	TRBV7-9	CASSHRDRNYEQYF	TGTGCCAGCAGCCACCGGGACAGAAACTACGAGCAGTACTTC
TRBD1	.	TRBJ1-1	TRBV19	CASRQGETEAFF	TGTGCCAGTAGACAGGGGGAGACTGAAGCTTTCTTT
.	.	TRBJ2-2	TRBV7-3	CASSTRNTGELFF	TGTGCCAGCAGCACAAGGAACACCGGGGAGCTGTTTTTT
.	large	TRBJ1-5	TRBV27	CASSFDGGLNQPQHF	TGTGCCAGCAGTTTCGATGGGGGCCTCAATCAGCCCCAGCATTTT
.	.	TRBJ2-1	TRBV4-1	CASSQDSYRGASLEQFF	TGCGCCAGCAGCCAAGACTCGTATCGCGGGGCATCATTAGAGCAGTTCTTC
.	.	TRBJ2-6	TRBV6-1	CASSEAGSGANVLTF	TGTGCCAGCAGTGAAGCGGGTTCTGGGGCCAACGTCCTGACTTTC
TRBD2	few	TRBJ2-5	TRBV5-1	CASSWGLAGVHQETQYF	TGCGCCAGCAGCTGGGGACTAGCGGGAGTTCACCAAGAGACCCAGTACTTC
TRBD1	.	TRBJ2-3	TRBV9	CASSVEGTGGDTQYF	TGTGCCAGCAGCGTAGAAGGGACAGGGGGAGATACGCAGTATTTT
TRBD2	.	TRBJ2-1	TRBV6-5	CASRAGANEQFF	TGTGCCAGCAGAGCGGGGGCGAATGAGCAGTTCTTC
.	.	TRBJ2-5	TRBV28	CASSGRFQETQYF	TGTGCCAGCAGCGGGCGTTTCCAAGAGACCCAGTACTTC
TRBD2	.	TRBJ2-3	TRBV5-4	CASREAARLGTDTQYF	TGTGCCAGCCGGGAGGCAGCCCGCTTGGGCACAGATACGCAGTATTTT
TRBD2	.	TRBJ2-1	TRBV6-5	CASSYSIAGGLDEQFF	TGTGCCAGCAGTTACTCGATAGCGGGAGGGTTGGATGAGCAGTTCTTC
TRBD1	.	TRBJ1-3	TRBV9	CASSAGQGSYSGNTIYF	TGTGCCAGCAGCGCGGGACAGGGGTCCTACTCTGGAAACACCATATATTTT
.	.	TRBJ2-3	TRBV28	CASSLSSVTTDTQYF	TGTGCCAGCAGTTTATCTAGCGTAACCACAGATACGCAGTATTTT
TRBD1	.	TRBJ2-5	TRBV9	CASSGGQGAGETQYF	TGTGCCAGCAGCGGTGGACAGGGGGCTGGGGAGACCCAGTACTTC
TRBD2	.	TRBJ2-1	TRBV7-9	CASSSSSGSRIGDNEQFF	TGTGCCAGCAGCTCGTCTAGCGGGTCCAGGATTGGGGACAATGAGCAGTTCTTC
TRBD1	.	TRBJ2-7	TRBV19	CASSQGAGEQYF	TGTGCCAGTAGTCAGGGGGCTGGCGAGCAGTACTTC
.	.	TRBJ2-1	TRBV20-1	CSPDGANEQFF	TGCAGTCCCGATGGAGCGAATGAGCAGTTCTTC
TRBD1	.	TRBJ2-2	TRBV7-9	CASSGGQGDTGELFF	TGTGCCAGCAGCGGCGGACAGGGGGACACCGGGGAGCTGTTTTTT
TRBD1	.	TRBJ2-2	TRBV11-2	CASSVGFGTGGGTGELFF	TGTGCCAGCAGCGTTGGTTTCGGGACAGGGGGAGGCACCGGGGAGCTGTTTTTT
.	.	TRBJ2-1	TRBV2	CASSEGTTSEQFF	TGTGCCAGCAGTGAAGGAACCACGAGTGAGCAGTTCTTC
TRBD1	.	TRBJ1-5	TRBV19	CASREGQGADQPQHF	TGTGCCAGTCGCGAGGGACAGGGGGCGGATCAGCCCCAGCATTTT
.	.	TRBJ1-1	TRBV30	CAWILNTEAFF	TGTGCCTGGATTCTGAACACTGAAGCTTTCTTT
.	few	TRBJ1-5	TRBV4-1	CASSQDGGANQPQHF	TGCGCCAGCAGCCAAGATGGAGGGGCTAATCAGCCCCAGCATTTT
TRBD1	.	TRBJ2-1	TRBV19	CASSSSTGSYNEQFF	TGTGCCAGTAGTTCCTCGACAGGGTCCTACAATGAGCAGTTCTTC
.	.	TRBJ1-1	TRBV27	CASSLGRGWPTEAFF	TGTGCCAGCAGCCTCGGGAGGGGGTGGCCCACTGAAGCTTTCTTT
.	.	TRBJ2-3	TRBV27	CASSPGTSVFTDTQYF	TGTGCCAGCAGTCCCGGGACTTCGGTATTCACAGATACGCAGTATTTT